This T cell receptor beta chain was sequenced for a study of identical twins. A single record per CDR3 protein comes from TCRdb applying MiXCR to the 5' RACE reads. In the table there are around 250,000 distinct CDR3 sequences, about 8.9% of which are singletons. There were only healthy Caucasians among the donors. Findings of the study overall: In cord blood, abundant beta clonotypes had fewer insertions; memory showed no trend. For monozygotic twins, models underestimated out-of-frame TCR alpha sharing.

This clonotype was seen many times. Its matching antigen is unknown. This CDR3 contains 13 residues. Germline V lookup: CDR1 LGHNA, CDR2 YSLEER. V was shortened by 8 bases and J by 8 bases, with 16 bases between the two germline ends. These data were also reused for a study on yellow fever vaccine responses in identical twins.

The V gene is TRBV4-3, the J gene TRBJ2-1; no firm D call. Sequencing input: CD8+ T cells sorted from blood. This TCR was sampled from a woman aged 18-30 years in good health. CDR3 protein: CASGPGRVYEQFF. DNA of the CDR3: TGCGCCAGCGGGCCGGGCCGGGTTTATGAGCAGTTCTTC.